Presented here are 15 T cell receptor beta chains from one specimen sequenced in a study of T cell clonotyping in hematopoietic cell transplantation. Described time point: recipient sample about 28 days before transplant, after cytoreduction. Assay used: immunoSEQ multiplex PCR; TCRdb lists only in-frame clones, some missing. The sample has roughly 80,000 clones; 95% to 97% are singletons. The source material was peripheral blood mononuclear cells, sampled before stem cell transplant. All receptors come from a woman aged 45-59 years with acute myeloid leukemia. Some clones in this sample may be carry-over from other donors' samples.

The chain uses TRBV7-3 and TRBJ1-2; D gene ambiguous. The CDR3 totals 13 residues. V was pared by 0 bases and J by 0 bases, with 2 bases between. Germline CDR1 is SGHTA and CDR2 is FQGTGA. CDR3 coding DNA: TGTGCCAGCAGCTTAACACCTAACTATGGCTACACCTTC. This encodes CASSLTPNYGYTF.

The chain has TRBV5-4 and TRBJ2-5; no reliable D call. This CDR3 has 12 amino acids. Germline CDR1 is SGHNT and CDR2 is YYREEE (reference sequence). V shed 4 bases and J shed 4 bases, with 8 bases lying between them. CDR3: CASSVDGETQYF. CDR3 DNA sequence: TGTGCCAGCAGCGTGGACGGAGAGACCCAGTACTTC.

There are a few counts of this clone. The genes are TRBV6-4 and TRBJ2-6, with 8 bases matching TRBD1. The CDR3 is made up of 15 amino acids. V shed 5 bases and J 2 bases; nucleotides not matched to a gene: 2. Germline CDR1 MRHNA, CDR2 SNTAGT. The CDR3 DNA sequence: TGTGCCAGCAGTAAACAGGGGGCTGGGGCCAACGTCCTGACTTTC. It codes for CASSKQGAGANVLTF.

The chain carries TRBV30 and TRBJ2-7; no clear D. CDR1 and CDR2 from the germline V gene are GTSNPN and SVGIG (reference sequence). CDR3 length: 13 residues. Trimming removed 1 base at V and 6 bases at J, with 13 bases between. CDR3 residues: CAWSGALSREQYF. CDR3 nucleotides: TGTGCCTGGAGTGGTGCTCTATCGCGCGAGCAGTACTTC.

The chain carries TRBV6-1 and TRBJ2-5; no clear D. Germline CDR1 MNHNS, CDR2 SASEGT. The CDR3 loop spans 14 amino acids. The V gene lost 5 bases and the J gene lost 1 base, with 11 bases spanning the gap. CDR3 amino acids: CASSLDVLQETQYF. The CDR3, as DNA: TGTGCCAGCAGTTTAGACGTCCTCCAAGAGACCCAGTACTTC.

This clone was counted between two and nine times. The gene calls are TRBV9 and TRBJ2-2; 7 bases align to TRBD1. The germline V gene encodes CDR1 SGDLS and CDR2 YYNGEE. V lost 3 bases to trimming and J lost 2 bases; unmatched junction nucleotides: 4. CDR3 length: 15 amino acids. The CDR3 here is CASSAGDRNTGELFF. The CDR3 region has the DNA TGTGCCAGCAGCGCTGGGGACAGAAACACCGGGGAGCTGTTTTTT.

The CDR3 loop is CASSIIGDEQYF. CDR3 nucleotides: TGTGCCAGTAGTATCATAGGAGACGAGCAGTACTTC. V usage is TRBV19 and J usage is TRBJ2-7; D is uncertain. Germline CDR1 is LNHDA and CDR2 is SQIVND (reference sequence). V lost 3 bases, J lost 5 bases, and 8 bases lay in between. The CDR3 sequence is 12 residues long.

The V and J genes are TRBV2 and TRBJ1-1; no reliable D call. The CDR3 runs 13 residues. V lost 2 bases to trimming and J lost 1 base, with 5 bases between them. Germline V gene lookup returns CDR1 SNHLY and CDR2 FYNNEI. The CDR3 sequence is CASSENRNTEAFF. The CDR3, as DNA: TGTGCCAGCAGTGAAAACAGGAACACTGAAGCTTTCTTT.

The chain recombines TRBV7-9 with TRBJ1-1; maybe TRBD1 (6 bases). Germline V lookup: CDR1 SEHNR, CDR2 FQNEAQ (reference sequence). Between the trimmed V and J ends, which lost 3 bases and 3 bases, there was a span of 17 bases. The CDR3 consists of 16 residues. CDR3 region: CASSLGNGGLYTEAFF. CDR3 DNA: TGTGCCAGCAGCTTGGGAAATGGGGGGCTATACACTGAAGCTTTCTTT.

V and J are TRBV9 and TRBJ2-7, with D perhaps matching TRBD1 (5 bases). With 1 base removed from V and 4 bases from J, the gap between germline ends came to 9 bases. The CDR3 consists of 13 residues. Germline V lookup: CDR1 SGDLS, CDR2 YYNGEE. CDR3 protein: CASSVSQDYEQYF. The CDR3 coding sequence is TGTGCCAGCAGCGTATCACAGGATTACGAGCAGTACTTC.

V usage is TRBV6-5 and J usage is TRBJ2-7; D remains unclear. V was trimmed by 3 bases and J by 1 base, leaving 16 bases between them. Germline loops: CDR1 MNHEY, CDR2 SVGAGI. The CDR3 length is 16 residues. CDR3 residues: CASSYLGSSASYEQYF. The DNA for the CDR3 is TGTGCCAGCAGTTATCTCGGCTCAAGCGCTTCCTACGAGCAGTACTTC.

This chain joins TRBV5-1 and TRBJ2-7; 10 positions agree with TRBD1. The ends lost 7 bases at V and 6 bases at J; junction bases unmatched: 7. This CDR3 contains 13 residues. Germline assignment: CDR1 SGHRS and CDR2 YFSETQ. CDR3 sequence: CASAFGQGVEQYF. The CDR3 DNA follows: TGCGCCAGCGCCTTCGGACAGGGGGTCGAGCAGTACTTC.

The table lists this clone with a count of one. This chain links TRBV5-1 with TRBJ2-2; TRBD2 agrees at 11 bases. The CDR3 length is 15 residues. CDR1 SGHRS and CDR2 YFSETQ come from the germline V gene. The trim removed 2 bases at V and 3 bases at J, leaving 0 bases unmatched. CDR3: CASSLLAGDTGELFF. CDR3 nucleotide sequence: TGCGCCAGCAGCTTACTAGCGGGAGACACCGGGGAGCTGTTTTTT.

This clone was detected only once. This rearrangement joins TRBV5-1 to TRBJ2-3, with 14 bases fitting TRBD2. Trimming took 4 bases from V and 1 from J; bases not matched to a gene: 2. Germline CDR1 is SGHRS and CDR2 is YFSETQ. The CDR3 is 16 amino acids. CDR3 amino acids: CASSEGLAGGTDTQYF. In DNA form, the CDR3 reads TGCGCCAGCAGCGAGGGACTAGCGGGGGGCACAGATACGCAGTATTTT.

This clone showed up just once. The V call is TRBV6-5, the J call TRBJ1-5; D is unclear. The V end was cut by 2 bases, the J end by 9 bases, with 11 bases between. CDR1 and CDR2 (germline): MNHEY, SVGAGI. The CDR3 has 13 residues. CDR3 in amino acids: CASSYAFQRPQHF. In DNA form, the CDR3 reads TGTGCCAGCAGTTACGCCTTCCAGAGGCCCCAGCATTTT.